These 2 T cell receptor beta chains share one sample of origin, sequenced in a study of T-cell memory formation after mild COVID-19. In TCRdb, the 5' RACE reads were re-called with MiXCR into one record per CDR3 protein. The sample contains more than 250,000 distinct CDR3 sequences, 16% of which appear only once. The sequenced sample was PBMCs or a T cell subset sorted from them (not recorded which). The receptors come from a man between 18 and 35 years old who had mild COVID-19 (a few samples of this study predate the infection). Cell type and time point are not known.

This clonotype turned up a few times. This rearrangement joins TRBV10-3 to TRBJ2-2, with 9 bases aligning to TRBD1. V trimming: 8 bases; J trimming: 6 bases; junction bases outside the gene matches: 10. Germline loops: CDR1 ENHRY, CDR2 SYGVKD. This CDR3 has 15 residues. The CDR3 sequence: CAIGQGSKMAGELFF. The CDR3 DNA is TGTGCCATCGGACAGGGGAGTAAGATGGCCGGGGAGCTGTTTTTT.

In this sample, this clonotype turned up many times. This sequence joins TRBV5-1 and TRBJ1-2; 8 nucleotides line up with TRBD1. The V segment lost 0 bases and the J segment 6 bases; nucleotides outside the gene matches: 7. CDR1 is SGHRS, CDR2 YFSETQ, per germline. CDR3 length: 15 amino acids. CDR3 sequence reads: CASSLGTGHANGYTF. Written as DNA, the CDR3 is TGCGCCAGCAGCTTGGGGACAGGGCATGCTAATGGCTACACCTTC.